The rows below give T cell receptor beta chains drawn from one sample of a study of blood T cell repertoires in COVID-19. Generated by immunoSEQ multiplex PCR, the TCRdb table keeps only in-frame clones and is missing some. The profile shows 40,000 to 60,000 clones, approximately 95% of them singletons. Material: peripheral blood. All receptors derive from a man aged 60-69 years with COVID-19, enrolled during active disease. Each CDR3 is given with its conserved first and last residue. D genes are given only for firm matches. Clone size is given for some rows only: seen once, a few or many times, or a class if the clone is expanded.

clone_size	d_call	v_call	j_call	cdr3_nt	cdr3_aa
NA	TRBD2	TRBV7-9	TRBJ2-1	TGTGCCAGCAGCTTAGCTAGCGGGGGGTCCTACAATGAGCAGTTCTTC	CASSLASGGSYNEQFF
NA	NA	TRBV7-6	TRBJ2-5	TGTGCCAGCAGCTTAGCGCAAAGCGGCCTCCAAGAGACCCAGTACTTC	CASSLAQSGLQETQYF
NA	NA	TRBV12-5	TRBJ1-1	TGTGCTAGTGGTTTGGCACCCAAGGACAGAGAGAACACTGAAGCTTTCTTT	CASGLAPKDRENTEAFF
NA	NA	TRBV6-5	TRBJ1-1	TGTGCCAGCAGCCCCCCCTCGAACACTGAAGCTTTCTTT	CASSPPSNTEAFF
NA	TRBD2	TRBV4-2	TRBJ2-7	TGTGCCAGCAGCCAATTGGGGGGACTAGCCTACGAGCAGTACTTC	CASSQLGGLAYEQYF
NA	NA	TRBV5-1	TRBJ2-3	TGCGCCAGCAGCTTGGATCGGTGGGCTAGCACAGATACGCAGTATTTT	CASSLDRWASTDTQYF
NA	TRBD1	TRBV5-1	TRBJ2-5	TGCGCCAGCAGGGACGACAGGGGAAGCGAGACCCAGTACTTC	CASRDDRGSETQYF
NA	NA	TRBV7-2	TRBJ1-6	TGTGCCAGCAGCCCTCAGGGGCTTCTCGGTTCACCCCTCCACTTT	CASSPQGLLGSPLHF
few	TRBD2	TRBV6-6	TRBJ2-7	TGTGCCAGCAAACAGCGGGAATCATATTCCTACGAGCAGTACTTC	CASKQRESYSYEQYF
NA	NA	TRBV28	TRBJ1-5	TGTGCCAGCAGTTACGTCGGCGGGGATCAGCCCCAGCATTTT	CASSYVGGDQPQHF
NA	TRBD1	TRBV3-1/TRBV3-2	TRBJ1-1	TGTGCCAGCAGCCTCCCAGGGGGCAGGGGTACTGAAGCTTTCTTT	CASSLPGGRGTEAFF
NA	TRBD1	TRBV30	TRBJ1-1	TGTGCCTGGAAAACTCAGGGGGCCCGAGCTTTCTTT	CAWKTQGARAFF
few	NA	TRBV10-3	TRBJ2-1	TGTGCCATCAGGGACCGTGAAGCGGGTGCCTCCTACAATGAGCAGTTCTTC	CAIRDREAGASYNEQFF
NA	TRBD2	TRBV4-1	TRBJ2-7	TGCGCCAGCAGCCAAGAACGGACTAGCGGGGTCTACGAGCAGTACTTC	CASSQERTSGVYEQYF
NA	TRBD1	TRBV3-1/TRBV3-2	TRBJ1-2	TGTGCCAGCAGCCCCGGACAGGGAGGTGGCTACACCTTC	CASSPGQGGGYTF
NA	TRBD1	TRBV11-2	TRBJ2-7	TGTGCCAGCAGCTTAGGGACAGGAAGTTACTTC	CASSLGTGSYF
NA	TRBD1	TRBV13	TRBJ2-7	TGTGCCAGCAGCCTCCAAACCGGGACAGGGTCCCTGCACTTC	CASSLQTGTGSLHF
NA	TRBD1	TRBV11-1	TRBJ1-5	TGTGCCAGCAGCCCAGGACAGGGGTCCCAGCCCCAGCATTTT	CASSPGQGSQPQHF
NA	NA	TRBV28	TRBJ2-7	TGTGCCAGCACCCCCGGGTTGCGGGACTCCTACGAGCAGTACTTC	CASTPGLRDSYEQYF
NA	TRBD1	TRBV6-6	TRBJ2-2	TGTGCCAGCAGGGTGGCAGGGGGTCGAGCCGGGGAGCTGTTTTTT	CASRVAGGRAGELFF
NA	TRBD1	TRBV11-3	TRBJ2-1	TGTGCCAGCAGCCGAGACAGGGGGCAAAACAATGAGCAGTTCTTC	CASSRDRGQNNEQFF
NA	TRBD1	TRBV28	TRBJ1-1	TGTGCCAGCAGTTTCATGACAGGGGAAGCTTTCTTT	CASSFMTGEAFF
once	TRBD2	TRBV7-9	TRBJ2-3	TGTGCCAGCAGCCTCGGTTTAGCGGGAAGTACAGATACGCAGTATTTT	CASSLGLAGSTDTQYF
few	TRBD1	TRBV9	TRBJ2-7	TGTGCCAGCAGCGTAGGGACAGGGGTCAACGAGCAGTACTTC	CASSVGTGVNEQYF
NA	TRBD2	TRBV18	TRBJ2-3	TGTGCCAGCTCATCGGGGGGTGATACGCAGTATTTT	CASSSGGDTQYF
NA	NA	TRBV3-1/TRBV3-2	TRBJ1-1	TGTGCCAGCAGCCAAACAGCGAACACTGAAGCTTTCTTT	CASSQTANTEAFF
NA	TRBD2	TRBV9	TRBJ2-2	TGTGCCAGCAGCGCGACTAGCGGGGGGGCCGGGGAGCTGTTTTTT	CASSATSGGAGELFF
NA	TRBD2	TRBV9	TRBJ2-1	TGTGCCAGCAGCGCCGCCCCCAGCGGGGTAAATGAGCAGTTCTTC	CASSAAPSGVNEQFF
NA	NA	TRBV20-1	TRBJ1-5	TGCAGTGCTAGTCAGGCGAATCAGCCCCAGCATTTT	CSASQANQPQHF
NA	TRBD1	TRBV24-1	TRBJ2-4	TGTGCCACCAGTGATTCCCGGGACAGGGGCCGTCGGGTACCAAACATTCAGTACTTC	CATSDSRDRGRRVPNIQYF
NA	TRBD1	TRBV6-5	TRBJ1-1	TGTGCCAGCAGGCCGGGACAGGTGGGGAACACTGAAGCTTTCTTT	CASRPGQVGNTEAFF
NA	NA	TRBV25-1	TRBJ2-7	TGTGCCAGCAGGAGCAACAGGGACGAGCAGTACTTC	CASRSNRDEQYF
NA	TRBD2	TRBV7-2	TRBJ2-3	TGTGCCAGCAGCGGCGGGAGTGGAGTAGATACGCAGTATTTT	CASSGGSGVDTQYF
NA	TRBD2	TRBV27	TRBJ2-7	TGTGCCAGCAGTTTGGGGAGGGCCGGCTACGAGCAGTACTTC	CASSLGRAGYEQYF
NA	NA	TRBV19	TRBJ1-1	TGTGCCAGTAGAGGGGCCACGATGAACACTGAAGCTTTCTTT	CASRGATMNTEAFF
NA	TRBD2	TRBV30	TRBJ2-7	TGTGCCTGGACAAGGGAGGGCGCGGTATCCTACGAGCAGTACTTC	CAWTREGAVSYEQYF
NA	NA	TRBV19	TRBJ1-2	TGTGCCAGTAGTGTGACAGGCGTTAGTGGCTACACCTTC	CASSVTGVSGYTF
NA	NA	TRBV6-4	TRBJ1-3	TGTGCCAGCAGTGACTCGCCCAGGGAATCAAAGAGCTCTGGAAACACCATATATTTT	CASSDSPRESKSSGNTIYF
NA	NA	TRBV5-1	TRBJ1-2	TGCGCCAGCAGCACCGACGGAGACTATGGCTACACCTTC	CASSTDGDYGYTF
few	TRBD2	TRBV5-4	TRBJ2-1	TGTGCCAGCAGCTCGCTAGCGGGAGGGCCCAGCTCCTACAATGAGCAGTTCTTC	CASSSLAGGPSSYNEQFF
NA	NA	TRBV2	TRBJ1-1	TGTGCCAGCAGTGATCGGGGACTAGAAGCTTTCTTT	CASSDRGLEAFF
NA	NA	TRBV19	TRBJ1-2	TGTGCCAGTAGTTCCTTCCCAGGCCCCAATGGCTACACCTTC	CASSSFPGPNGYTF
NA	TRBD1	TRBV15	TRBJ1-6	TGTGCCACCAGCAGTTATGGACAGGGGGATACCTATAATTCACCCCTCCACTTT	CATSSYGQGDTYNSPLHF
NA	TRBD2	TRBV27	TRBJ2-1	TGTGCCAGCGGTGCTAGCGGGGGTTCCTACAATGAGCAGTTCTTC	CASGASGGSYNEQFF
NA	TRBD1	TRBV19	TRBJ2-2	TGTGCCAGTAGTGACCGGGACAGGGGGCGGTTAGGCACCGGGGAGCTGTTTTTT	CASSDRDRGRLGTGELFF